A single sample is the source of the 13 T cell receptor beta chains below, sequenced in a study of blood T cells in healthy people across ages. Through a sample-barcoded 5' primer and a J-beta primer mix, a second PCR was run for roughly 7 to 11 cycles. MiXCR, run by TCRdb on the 5' RACE reads, gives a single entry per CDR3 protein. The table has 1.4 million to 1.5 million distinct CDR3 sequences, approximately 42% seen once; the top ten hold 7% to 9.5%. Material: blood. These receptors all come from a woman younger than 30 in good health.

This clonotype showed up just a few times. V and J are TRBV12-3 or TRBV12-4 and TRBJ2-3, with 14 bases fitting TRBD2. V lost 5 bases and J lost 5; bases outside the gene matches: 9. The CDR3 covers 17 residues. CDR3 region: CASSPGTSGGPLDTQYF. CDR3 nucleotide sequence: TGTGCCAGCAGTCCGGGGACTAGCGGGGGCCCCCTAGATACGCAGTATTTT.

Notes on this clonotype: Germline and junction disagree at one end, which may indicate a read error. The rearrangement uses TRBV25-1 and TRBJ1-1; D possibly corresponds to TRBD1 (5 bases). The CDR3 is 12 amino acids. Looked up from germline, CDR1 is MGHDK and CDR2 is SYGVNS. The DNA for the CDR3 is TGTGCCAGCAGTGCAGGGATCACTGCAGCTTTCTTT. This encodes CASSAGITAAFF.

Note on this clonotype: A read error may explain this, as a much larger clone is one base away. This chain uses TRBV7-9 with TRBJ2-1; D gene ambiguous. Germline CDR1 reads SEHNR; CDR2 reads FQNEAQ (reference sequence). The CDR3 consists of 11 residues. Between the trimmed V and J ends, which lost 5 bases and 9 bases, there was a span of 8 bases. CDR3 sequence: CASSPFIEQFF. The CDR3 DNA sequence: TGTGCCAGCAGCCCCTTCATTGAGCAGTTCTTC.

This chain uses TRBV5-5 with TRBJ2-4; 8 nucleotides align to TRBD2. The J call could be wrong; TRBJ2-7 is a better fit for the DNA end. Germline values: CDR1 SGHKS, CDR2 YYEKEE (reference sequence). The CDR3 covers 14 residues. The CDR3 reads CASSLLAAPYEQYF. The DNA for the CDR3 is TGTGCCAGCAGCTTACTAGCGGCCCCCTACGAGCAGTACTTC.

This clonotype came up a few times. The chain carries TRBV29-1 and TRBJ2-6; 7 bases agree with TRBD1. The CDR3 extends over 15 amino acids. Per the germline V gene, CDR1 is SQVTM and CDR2 is ANQGSEA. The ends lost 4 bases at V and 0 bases at J; junction bases unmatched: 3. As DNA, the CDR3 is TGCAGCGTTGGACAGGGCAGCTCTGGGGCCAACGTCCTGACTTTC. It codes for CSVGQGSSGANVLTF.

The rearrangement joins TRBV11-2 to TRBJ2-5; D unclear. The last part of the DNA fits TRBJ2-1 better; the J call may be wrong. The CDR3 is 11 amino acids. CDR1 and CDR2 from the germline V gene are SGHAT and FQNNGV. CDR3 residues: CASRRQETQFF. The CDR3 nucleotides are TGTGCCAGCAGACGCCAAGAGACCCAGTTCTTC.

There are a few counts of this clonotype. The chain joins TRBV29-1 to TRBJ2-7; TRBD1 matches at 8 bases. This CDR3 region has 14 residues. The V gene end was trimmed by 3 bases and the J gene end by 1 base; junction bases not matched to a gene: 5. The germline V gene has CDR1 SQVTM and CDR2 ANQGSEA. CDR3 coding DNA: TGCAGCGTTGAGCAGGGGGCAAGTTCCTACGAGCAGTACTTC. Protein product: CSVEQGASSYEQYF.

This clonotype was picked up a small number of times. V gene TRBV4-1 combines with J gene TRBJ2-7; 9 nucleotides match TRBD1. V was clipped by 0 bases and J by 4 bases; unmatched bases: 4. This CDR3 region has 15 residues. Germline assignment: CDR1 MGHRA and CDR2 YSYEKL. The CDR3 nucleotides are TGCGCCAGCAGCCAAGAGGGGGGACAGGGTTACGAGCAGTACTTC. This encodes CASSQEGGQGYEQYF.

The chain uses TRBV25-1 and TRBJ2-3; D uncertain. V lost 0 bases and J lost 1, with 8 bases in between. The CDR3 is made up of 15 amino acids. CDR1 and CDR2 from the germline V gene are MGHDK and SYGVNS. This CDR3 is CASSEYTAGTDTQYF. The CDR3 DNA reads TGTGCCAGCAGTGAATATACGGCGGGCACAGATACGCAGTATTTT.

This chain connects TRBV6-1 to TRBJ2-7; no definite D call. TRBJ2-1 matches the DNA end more closely, so the J call is doubtful. Per germline, CDR1 MNHNS and CDR2 SASEGT. This CDR3 has 14 amino acids. The CDR3 here is CASSEVLSSYEQFF. The DNA of the CDR3 is TGTGCCAGCAGTGAGGTCTTGAGCTCCTACGAGCAGTTCTTC.

Worth noting for this clonotype: At one of its ends the junction is not consistent with the germline gene, which may arise from a read error. The chain recombines TRBV2 with TRBJ2-7, with 7 positions matching TRBD2. CDR3 length equals 15 residues. In germline, CDR1 is SNHLY, CDR2 FYNNEI. The CDR3 region is CASSAWGGSSYERYF. The DNA for the CDR3 is TGTGCCAGCAGTGCATGGGGGGGGAGCTCCTACGAGCGGTACTTC.

The rearrangement uses TRBV4-1 and TRBJ2-7, with TRBD2 as a possible D gene (6 bases). Germline assignment: CDR1 MGHRA and CDR2 YSYEKL. The length of the CDR3 is 15 residues. Trimming took 0 bases from V and 7 from J, leaving 16 bases between them. The CDR3 sequence is CASSQEGLYGSEQYF. The CDR3 region has the DNA TGCGCCAGCAGCCAAGAGGGACTGTACGGCAGTGAGCAGTACTTC.

This chain connects TRBV20-1 to TRBJ2-5; 7 nucleotides line up with TRBD2. This CDR3 is built from 14 residues. Looked up from germline, CDR1 is DFQATT and CDR2 is SNEGSKA (reference sequence). Trimming took 1 base from V and 5 from J; bases not matched to a gene: 7. Written as DNA, the CDR3 is TGCAGTGCTAGAGCCGTGGGAGGGCGGGAGACCCAGTACTTC. This gives the protein CSARAVGGRETQYF.